This T cell receptor (beta chain) stems from a study of T cell clonality in common variable immunodeficiency. Study-wide results and caveats: In common variable immunodeficiency, TCR beta chains reportedly carried fewer deletions and N-nucleotide insertions. Compared with controls, CVID subjects had fewer shared TCRbeta clones. CVID subjects showed higher TCRbeta clonality than healthy controls.

The CDR3 contains 13 residues. Looked up from germline, CDR1 is SGHDT and CDR2 is YYEEEE. Deletions cut 2 bases from V and 1 base from J, with 7 bases between. The protocol was immunoSEQ multiplex PCR, while the TCRdb copy is restricted to in-frame clones and leaves out a portion. The sample has some 80,000 clones, none seen only once. This clone was recorded many times. Antigen specificity is unknown. The sequenced fragment ends 3 residues before the CDR3 boundary, so the rest is inferred from the germline J gene. The sequencing sample was made of peripheral blood mononuclear cells. The clonotype originates from a person aged 18 to 70 in good health. The chain has TRBV5-6 and TRBJ2-7; a weak D match, TRBD1 (5 bases). CDR3 amino acids: CASSLTGSYEQYF. Incomplete CDR3 DNA: TGTGCCAGCAGCTTAACAGGATCCTACGAG.